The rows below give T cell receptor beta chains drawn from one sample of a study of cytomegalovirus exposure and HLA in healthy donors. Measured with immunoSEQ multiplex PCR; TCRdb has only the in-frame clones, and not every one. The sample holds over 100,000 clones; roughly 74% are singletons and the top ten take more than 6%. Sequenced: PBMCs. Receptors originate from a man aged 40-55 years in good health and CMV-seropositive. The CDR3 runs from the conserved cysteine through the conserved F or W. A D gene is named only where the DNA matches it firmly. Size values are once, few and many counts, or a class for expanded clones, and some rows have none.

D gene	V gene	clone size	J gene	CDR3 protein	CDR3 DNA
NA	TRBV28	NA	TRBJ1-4	CASSLRRQMAEKLFF	TGTGCCAGCAGTTTGAGGCGGCAGATGGCTGAAAAACTGTTTTTT
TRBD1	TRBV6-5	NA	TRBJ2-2	CASSGTGHTGELFF	TGTGCCAGCTCCGGGACAGGGCACACCGGGGAGCTGTTTTTT
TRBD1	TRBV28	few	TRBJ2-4	CASSPLLTGVDIQYF	TGTGCCAGCAGTCCGTTACTGACAGGGGTAGACATTCAGTACTTC
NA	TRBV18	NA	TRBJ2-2	CASSGLRGRTGELFF	TGTGCCAGCTCCGGACTCAGGGGTAGGACCGGGGAGCTGTTTTTT
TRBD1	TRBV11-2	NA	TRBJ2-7	CASSPGQGHYEQYF	TGTGCCAGCAGCCCCGGACAGGGCCACTACGAGCAGTACTTC
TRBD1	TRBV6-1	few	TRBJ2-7	CASSTQKTGSYEQYF	TGTGCCAGCAGTACCCAGAAGACAGGGTCCTACGAGCAGTACTTC
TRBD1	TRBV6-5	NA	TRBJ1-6	CASSSDRGDSPLHF	TGTGCCAGCAGTTCGGACAGGGGGGATTCACCCCTCCACTTT
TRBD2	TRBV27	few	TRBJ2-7	CASSLRTSGRALEQYF	TGTGCCAGCAGTTTAAGGACTAGCGGGAGGGCCCTCGAGCAGTACTTC
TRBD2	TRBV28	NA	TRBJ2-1	CASSLGGGRAHEQFF	TGTGCCAGCAGTTTAGGAGGCGGGAGGGCACATGAGCAGTTCTTC
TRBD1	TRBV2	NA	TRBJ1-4	CASSDQGAWEKLFF	TGTGCCAGCAGTGATCAGGGGGCCTGGGAAAAACTGTTTTTT
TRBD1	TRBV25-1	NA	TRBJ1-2	CASSVMGQGFHGYTF	TGTGCCAGCAGTGTAATGGGACAGGGGTTTCATGGCTACACCTTC
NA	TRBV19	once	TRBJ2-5	CASSILGSGETQYF	TGTGCCAGTAGTATCCTGGGGAGCGGCGAGACCCAGTACTTC
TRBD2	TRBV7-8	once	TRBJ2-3	CASSFWTSGGADTQYF	TGTGCCAGCAGCTTTTGGACTAGCGGGGGGGCAGATACGCAGTATTTT
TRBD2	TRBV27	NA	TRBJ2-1	CASSSYSGRTNNEQFF	TGTGCCAGCAGTTCCTATAGCGGGAGGACAAACAATGAGCAGTTCTTC
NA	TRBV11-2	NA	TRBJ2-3	CASSTARADTQYF	TGTGCCAGCAGCACCGCTAGAGCAGATACGCAGTATTTT
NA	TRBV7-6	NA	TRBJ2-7	CASSPLDSSYEQYF	TGTGCCAGCAGCCCCCTGGACAGCTCCTACGAGCAGTACTTC
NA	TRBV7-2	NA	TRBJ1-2	CASSLDWTRDGYTF	TGTGCCAGCAGCTTAGATTGGACTAGGGATGGCTACACCTTC
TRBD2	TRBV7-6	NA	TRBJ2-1	CASARSSGGRGEQFF	TGTGCCAGCGCAAGATCTAGCGGGGGGCGAGGCGAGCAGTTCTTC
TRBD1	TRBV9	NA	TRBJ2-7	CASSAQQGGVDYEQYF	TGTGCCAGCAGCGCCCAACAGGGGGGAGTAGACTACGAGCAGTACTTC
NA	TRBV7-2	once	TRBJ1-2	CASSLGLLSQGYTF	TGTGCCAGCAGCTTAGGCCTATTATCTCAAGGCTACACCTTC
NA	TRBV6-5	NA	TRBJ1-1	CASSLDTVNTEAFF	TGTGCCAGCAGCCTCGACACTGTGAACACTGAAGCTTTCTTT
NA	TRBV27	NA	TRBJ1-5	CASSTGHQPQHF	TGTGCCAGCAGTACAGGGCATCAGCCCCAGCATTTT
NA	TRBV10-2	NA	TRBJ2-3	CASSEWGSTDTQYF	TGCGCCAGCAGTGAGTGGGGCAGCACAGATACGCAGTATTTT
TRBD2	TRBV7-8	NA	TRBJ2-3	CASSLGGTSGYTDTQYF	TGTGCCAGCAGCTTAGGGGGGACTAGCGGGTACACAGATACGCAGTATTTT
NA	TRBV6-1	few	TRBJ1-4	CASDGQNYEKLFF	TGTGCCAGCGATGGACAGAATTATGAAAAACTGTTTTTT
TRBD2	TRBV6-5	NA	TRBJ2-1	CASKDPSGPDDEQFF	TGTGCCAGCAAAGACCCTAGCGGCCCAGACGATGAGCAGTTCTTC
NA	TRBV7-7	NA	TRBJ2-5	CASSGDGSQETQYF	TGTGCCAGCAGCGGAGACGGGAGCCAAGAGACCCAGTACTTC
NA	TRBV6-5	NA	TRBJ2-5	CASRPDIQETQYF	TGTGCCAGCAGACCGGACATTCAAGAGACCCAGTACTTC
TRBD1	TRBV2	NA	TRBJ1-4	CASIRDRGQYNEKLFF	TGTGCCAGCATCCGGGACAGGGGGCAGTATAATGAAAAACTGTTTTTT
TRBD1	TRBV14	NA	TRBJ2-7	CASSQDGTGGSYEQYF	TGTGCCAGCAGCCAAGACGGGACAGGGGGCTCCTACGAGCAGTACTTC
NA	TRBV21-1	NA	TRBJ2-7	CASLAKPGARTYEQYF	TGTGCCAGCTTAGCAAAACCAGGGGCGAGAACCTACGAGCAGTACTTC
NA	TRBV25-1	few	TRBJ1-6	CASKLSGRAGGSPLHF	TGTGCCAGCAAACTCTCGGGGCGGGCCGGGGGGTCACCCCTCCACTTT
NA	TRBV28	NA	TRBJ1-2	CASTPRVVVSPNYGYTF	TGTGCCAGCACCCCCCGGGTCGTGGTTAGTCCTAACTATGGCTACACCTTC
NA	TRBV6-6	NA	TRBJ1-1	CASSYLGRGTEAFF	TGTGCCAGCAGTTACCTGGGGCGCGGCACTGAAGCTTTCTTT
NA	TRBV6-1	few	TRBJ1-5	CASHLGGNQPQHF	TGTGCCAGCCACCTTGGAGGCAATCAGCCCCAGCATTTT
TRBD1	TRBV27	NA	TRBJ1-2	CASSARTGFDYGYTF	TGTGCCAGCAGTGCTCGGACAGGATTTGACTATGGCTACACCTTC
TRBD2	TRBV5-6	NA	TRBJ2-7	CASSLGGGPLYEQYF	TGTGCCAGCAGCTTGGGGGGAGGGCCTCTCTACGAGCAGTACTTC
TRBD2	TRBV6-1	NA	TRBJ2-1	CASSEMASGRDEQFF	TGTGCCAGCAGTGAAATGGCTAGCGGGAGGGATGAGCAGTTCTTC
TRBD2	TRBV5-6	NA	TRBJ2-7	CASSLRGTSVGEQYF	TGTGCCAGCAGCTTGCGTGGGACTAGCGTCGGCGAGCAGTACTTC
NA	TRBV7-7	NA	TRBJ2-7	CASGKGLLDEQYF	TGTGCCAGCGGGAAAGGACTCCTAGACGAGCAGTACTTC
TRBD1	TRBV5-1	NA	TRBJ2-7	CASTASGTGFNEQYF	TGCGCCAGTACAGCGTCCGGGACAGGGTTTAACGAGCAGTACTTC
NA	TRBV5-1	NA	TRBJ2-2	CASSSFTGELFF	TGCGCCAGCAGCTCCTTTACCGGGGAGCTGTTTTTT